A single sample is the source of the 28 T cell receptor beta chains below, sequenced in a study of cytomegalovirus exposure and HLA in healthy donors. This PCR relied on a set of 60 Vbeta primers and 13 Jbeta primers. TCRdb's copy holds only in-frame clones and misses some; the assay was immunoSEQ multiplex PCR. This repertoire shows about 210,000 clones, about 81% found once; its top ten account for about 6%. The sequencing input was PBMCs. Source of these receptors: a man in his forties or fifties in good health and CMV-seropositive.

The chain uses TRBV7-7 and TRBJ2-3; 9 nucleotides align to TRBD2. Trimming took 1 base from V and 0 from J; bases not matched to a gene: 5. Looked up from germline, CDR1 is SSHAT and CDR2 is FNYEAQ (reference sequence). This CDR3 is 17 amino acids long. CDR3 protein: CASSLGLAGSSTDTQYF. Written as DNA, the CDR3 is TGTGCCAGCAGCTTAGGGCTAGCGGGGTCTAGCACAGATACGCAGTATTTT.

The chain joins TRBV10-3 to TRBJ1-1, with 10 positions matching TRBD1. Germline assignment: CDR1 ENHRY and CDR2 SYGVKD. The ends lost 0 bases at V and 4 bases at J; junction bases unmatched: 8. This CDR3 is built from 17 residues. CDR3 sequence (DNA): TGTGCCATCAGTGAGTCGACGAGACAGGGGGCAGTCACTGAAGCTTTCTTT. Amino acid sequence: CAISESTRQGAVTEAFF.

This clone was recorded a few times. The J gene is TRBJ1-1, the V gene TRBV5-5, with D uncertain. CDR1 and CDR2 from the germline V gene are SGHKS and YYEKEE (reference sequence). This CDR3 contains 14 residues. Trimming left V 0 bases short and J 3 bases short, with 9 bases between. The CDR3 region has the DNA TGTGCCAGCAGCTTGGTAAAGCCCTACACTGAAGCTTTCTTT. Protein product: CASSLVKPYTEAFF.

Points on this clone: This same CDR3 is encoded by further DNA sequences in the sample. The chain employs TRBV27 and TRBJ1-5; D is perhaps TRBD1 (5 bases). CDR3 length equals 13 residues. Germline assignment: CDR1 MNHEY and CDR2 SMNVEV (reference sequence). Trimming removed 3 bases at V and 7 bases at J, with 10 bases between. CDR3 loop: CASSFSGGQPQHF. As DNA, the CDR3 is TGTGCCAGCAGTTTCTCCGGGGGACAGCCCCAGCATTTT.

The chain joins TRBV25-1 to TRBJ2-1, with a possible D match to TRBD1 (6 bases). The CDR3 loop spans 12 amino acids. The V gene lost 6 bases and the J gene lost 7 bases, with 10 bases spanning the gap. Germline CDR1 and CDR2: MGHDK and SYGVNS. The CDR3 here is CASREDRNEQFF. CDR3 nucleotide sequence: TGTGCCAGCAGGGAGGACAGAAATGAGCAGTTCTTC.

This clone was seen just once. This sequence joins TRBV7-2 and TRBJ1-3, with unresolved D. Trimming cost V 5 bases and J 8 bases, with 19 bases left between them. CDR1 is SGHTA and CDR2 is FQGNSA in the germline V gene. The CDR3 length is 15 residues. CDR3 in DNA: TGTGCCAGCAGCCAACAGTCTATGGAAGGTTACACCATATATTTT. Translated, it gives CASSQQSMEGYTIYF. Drawing the rest from reference TRBV7-2 and TRBJ1-3, the complete variable domain is GAGVSQSPSNKVTEKGKDVELRCDPISGHTALYWYRQSLGQGLEFLIYFQGNSAPDKSGLPSDRFSAERTGGSVSTLTIQRTQQEDSAVYLCASSQQSMEGYTIYFGEGSWLTVV.

The chain recombines TRBV19 with TRBJ2-1; 8 nucleotides align to TRBD1. Germline V gives CDR1 LNHDA, CDR2 SQIVND (reference sequence). The CDR3 contains 15 residues. The V gene end was trimmed by 1 base and the J gene end by 6 bases; junction bases not matched to a gene: 5. In nucleotides, the CDR3 is TGTGCCAGTAGTATAGCACAGGGGGTGGTCAATGAGCAGTTCTTC. Its protein product is CASSIAQGVVNEQFF. The full variable domain, its missing parts supplied by reference TRBV19 and TRBJ2-1, is DGGITQSPKYLFRKEGQNVTLSCEQNLNHDAMYWYRQDPGQGLRLIYYSQIVNDFQKGDIAEGYSVSREKKESFPLTVTSAQKNPTAFYLCASSIAQGVVNEQFFGPGTRLTVL.

The chain couples TRBV7-3 to TRBJ1-1; 8 positions match TRBD1. The CDR3 is made up of 17 amino acids. Germline-derived CDR1 and CDR2 are SGHTA and FQGTGA. Losses at the gene ends were 1 base for V and 3 bases for J; bases not matched to a gene: 10. Here the CDR3 reads CASSLSQGAEGDTEAFF. DNA of the CDR3: TGTGCCAGCAGCTTAAGCCAGGGGGCGGAAGGGGACACTGAAGCTTTCTTT.

The rearrangement links TRBV7-3 to TRBJ1-1; no reliable D call. Trimming took 1 base from V and 2 from J, leaving 11 bases between them. Germline CDR1 reads SGHTA; CDR2 reads FQGTGA. The CDR3 covers 15 residues. This CDR3 is CASSLNLGANTEAFF. CDR3 nucleotides: TGTGCCAGCAGCTTAAATTTGGGCGCCAACACTGAAGCTTTCTTT. Supplemented by reference TRBV7-3 and TRBJ1-1, the full variable domain reads GAGVSQTPSNKVTEKGKYVELRCDPISGHTALYWYRQSLGQGPEFLIYFQGTGAADDSGLPNDRFFAVRPEGSVSTLKIQRTERGDSAVYLCASSLNLGANTEAFFGQGTRLTVV.

The chain is built from TRBV27 and TRBJ1-2; the match to TRBD1 covers 7 bases. There are 13 residues in the CDR3. V gave up 5 bases and J gave up 4 bases; unmatched junction bases: 4. The V gene's germline CDR1 is MNHEY and CDR2 SMNVEV (reference sequence). The CDR3: CASSVGTAYGYTF. In DNA, the CDR3 is TGTGCCAGCAGTGTCGGGACAGCCTATGGCTACACCTTC.

V and J are TRBV7-2 and TRBJ1-3, with 7 nucleotides matching TRBD1. The CDR3 has 15 residues. Germline CDR1 SGHTA, CDR2 FQGNSA. With V trimmed by 5 bases and J by 0 bases, 4 bases remained unmatched. The CDR3 is CASSRDSHSGNTIYF. DNA of the CDR3: TGTGCCAGCAGCCGGGACAGCCACTCTGGAAACACCATATATTTT.

The V and J genes are TRBV7-9 and TRBJ2-3, with 15 bases lining up with TRBD2. The ends lost 5 bases at V and 6 bases at J; junction bases unmatched: 6. The germline gives CDR1 SEHNR, CDR2 FQNEAQ (reference sequence). CDR3 size: 16 residues. CDR3 protein: CASSRTSGRALDTQYF. The CDR3 nucleotides are TGTGCCAGCAGCCGGACTAGCGGGAGGGCCCTCGATACGCAGTATTTT.

J is TRBJ2-3 and V is TRBV18; D is uncertain. The CDR3 spans 15 residues. Germline lookup yields CDR1 KGHSH and CDR2 LQKENI. V was shortened by 6 bases and J by 0 bases, with 13 bases between the two germline ends. The CDR3 loop reads CASSSVATSTDTQYF. The CDR3 nucleotides are TGTGCCAGCTCCTCAGTAGCCACTAGCACAGATACGCAGTATTTT.

The rearrangement links TRBV2 to TRBJ1-5, with D hard to call. This CDR3 is 16 amino acids long. The V and J ends lost 4 bases and 5 bases respectively, with 18 bases between them. Germline V gene sequence: CDR1 SNHLY, CDR2 FYNNEI. Here the CDR3 reads CASSGLRLELDQPQHF. The CDR3 nucleotides are TGTGCCAGCAGTGGCCTACGACTCGAGTTGGATCAGCCCCAGCATTTT.

The gene calls are TRBV9 and TRBJ2-1, with D tentatively TRBD2 (5 bases). Germline V gives CDR1 SGDLS, CDR2 YYNGEE. The CDR3 spans 14 residues. V lost 0 bases, J lost 5 bases, and 9 bases lay in between. The CDR3 DNA follows: TGTGCCAGCAGCGTAGGGACTTTCAACAATGAGCAGTTCTTC. This translates into CASSVGTFNNEQFF. Drawing the rest from reference TRBV9 and TRBJ2-1, the complete variable domain is DSGVTQTPKHLITATGQRVTLRCSPRSGDLSVYWYQQSLDQGLQFLIQYYNGEERAKGNILERFSAQQFPDLHSELNLSSLELGDSALYFCASSVGTFNNEQFFGPGTRLTVL.

The chain is built from TRBV15 and TRBJ2-1, with TRBD2 matching 7 bases. CDR1 is LNHNV and CDR2 is YYDKDF in the germline V gene (reference sequence). The V segment lost 0 bases and the J segment 6 bases; nucleotides outside the gene matches: 23. This CDR3 comprises 21 residues. The CDR3, as DNA: TGTGCCACCAGCAGAGATGCATTATCAGGGACTACCCCCCCGAGTGGCAATGAGCAGTTCTTC. Its translation is CATSRDALSGTTPPSGNEQFF.

About this clone: The junction does not match germline at one end; this may be a read error. The chain employs TRBV18 and TRBJ1-1; D is unclear. CDR3 length equals 14 residues. Germline values: CDR1 KGHSH, CDR2 LQKENI. CDR3 loop: CASSPLVGNTEAFF. CDR3 bases: TGTGCCAGCTCCCCACTTGTCGGGAACACTGAAGCTTTCTTT. The full variable domain, rest sourced from reference TRBV18 and TRBJ1-1, is NAGVMQNPRHLVRRRGQEARLRCSPMKGHSHVYWYRQLPEEGLKFMVYLQKENIIDESGMPKERFSAEFPKEGPSILRIQQVVRGDSAAYFCASSPLVGNTEAFFGQGTRLTVV.

The rearrangement joins TRBV5-1 to TRBJ1-2, with D tentatively TRBD1 (6 bases). CDR1 and CDR2 from the germline V gene are SGHRS and YFSETQ. This CDR3 contains 14 residues. The V end lost 0 bases, the J end lost 4 bases, and 10 bases lay between the germline ends. This CDR3 reads CASSLEGGAYGYTF. The CDR3 bases are TGCGCCAGCAGCTTGGAGGGGGGGGCCTATGGCTACACCTTC.

This clone was seen only a few times. V is TRBV9 and J is TRBJ2-1; 10 nucleotides agree with TRBD2. The CDR3 covers 16 residues. Germline values: CDR1 SGDLS, CDR2 YYNGEE. Trimming cost V 0 bases and J 8 bases; bases outside gene matches: 8. The CDR3 DNA is TGTGCCAGCAGCGTAGCTCCCCAGCGGGAGGGGCATGAGCAGTTCTTC. It specifies CASSVAPQREGHEQFF. Based on the CDR3 plus reference TRBV9 and TRBJ2-1, the full variable domain is DSGVTQTPKHLITATGQRVTLRCSPRSGDLSVYWYQQSLDQGLQFLIQYYNGEERAKGNILERFSAQQFPDLHSELNLSSLELGDSALYFCASSVAPQREGHEQFFGPGTRLTVL.

This sequence joins TRBV27 and TRBJ2-7; TRBD2 aligns across 10 bases. The V segment lost 4 bases and the J segment 6 bases; nucleotides outside the gene matches: 9. The CDR3 has 15 residues. Germline CDR1 MNHEY, CDR2 SMNVEV (reference sequence). CDR3 residues: CASSSTLSGRFEQYF. As DNA, the CDR3 is TGTGCCAGCAGTTCGACCCTTAGCGGGAGGTTCGAGCAGTACTTC.

This clone was seen only once. This rearrangement joins TRBV5-1 to TRBJ2-1, with 9 bases identical to TRBD1. The CDR3 sequence is 15 residues long. Germline assignment: CDR1 SGHRS and CDR2 YFSETQ. J lost 1 base, V lost 4 bases, and 3 bases had no gene match. The CDR3 loop reads CASSPGTGSYNEQFF. DNA for the CDR3: TGCGCCAGCAGCCCAGGGACAGGGTCCTACAATGAGCAGTTCTTC.

The chain has TRBV4-2 and TRBJ2-3; TRBD2 aligns across 8 bases. CDR1 is LGHNA, CDR2 YNFKEQ, per germline. V was clipped by 1 base and J by 5 bases; unmatched bases: 2. The CDR3 length is 14 residues. For the CDR3, the DNA is TGTGCCAGCAGCCAAGGGCGGGAGGAAGATACGCAGTATTTT. This codes for CASSQGREEDTQYF.

The chain employs TRBV7-9 and TRBJ2-1; 7 bases line up with TRBD1. Trimming removed 6 bases from V and 6 bases from J; junction bases left unmatched: 11. CDR1 and CDR2 from the germline V gene are SEHNR and FQNEAQ (reference sequence). This CDR3 comprises 15 residues. DNA for the CDR3: TGTGCCAGCAGACTACAGGGGAATGACCCCAATGAGCAGTTCTTC. It specifies CASRLQGNDPNEQFF.

This chain links TRBV19 with TRBJ2-1; TRBD2 might be the D (6 bases). CDR1 is LNHDA, CDR2 SQIVND, per germline (reference sequence). The length of the CDR3 is 16 residues. Between the trimmed V and J ends, which lost 4 bases and 0 bases, there was a span of 13 bases. CDR3 residues: CASSTPSASSYNEQFF. As DNA, the CDR3 is TGTGCCAGTAGTACCCCTAGCGCATCCTCCTACAATGAGCAGTTCTTC. The full variable domain, rest sourced from reference TRBV19 and TRBJ2-1, is DGGITQSPKYLFRKEGQNVTLSCEQNLNHDAMYWYRQDPGQGLRLIYYSQIVNDFQKGDIAEGYSVSREKKESFPLTVTSAQKNPTAFYLCASSTPSASSYNEQFFGPGTRLTVL.

The V call is TRBV4-1, the J call TRBJ1-5, with no clear D. V lost 3 bases, J lost 2 bases, and 17 bases lay in between. The germline CDR1 and CDR2 sequences are MGHRA and YSYEKL. This CDR3 has 17 amino acids. The CDR3 DNA follows: TGCGCCAGCAGCCAGGGAGGTCGAGGGATGGGCAATCAGCCCCAGCATTTT. It specifies CASSQGGRGMGNQPQHF.

V usage is TRBV18 and J usage is TRBJ2-7; 12 nucleotides line up with TRBD2. This CDR3 comprises 15 residues. Germline V gene lookup returns CDR1 KGHSH and CDR2 LQKENI. In DNA, the CDR3 is TGTGCCAGCTCACCGACTAGCGGGAGCTCCTCCGAGCAGTACGTC. Protein product: CASSPTSGSSSEQYV.

The sample holds one count of this clone. The chain carries TRBV11-2 and TRBJ2-2; D perhaps matches TRBD2 (6 bases). V gave up 5 bases and J gave up 3 bases, with 13 bases separating them. The CDR3 length is 15 residues. Germline CDR1 SGHAT, CDR2 FQNNGV. DNA of the CDR3: TGTGCCAGCAGCGTTCAGGGAGGTCACACCGGGGAGCTGTTTTTT. Amino acids: CASSVQGGHTGELFF.

This chain connects TRBV7-9 to TRBJ2-1; 8 positions agree with TRBD1. The CDR3 totals 14 residues. The V gene's germline CDR1 is SEHNR and CDR2 FQNEAQ (reference sequence). The J segment lost 8 bases and the V segment lost 5 bases, leaving 8 bases of the junction unmatched. The CDR3 coding sequence is TGTGCCAGCAGCCTATGGGACAGGAACGATGAGCAGTTCTTC. Protein product: CASSLWDRNDEQFF.